The T cell receptor beta chain under discussion was sequenced for a study of blood T cell repertoires in COVID-19. Whole-study context: Some COVID-19 samples were acute and others convalescent; all came from the United States, Italy and Spain. The cDNA or gDNA used as material had been derived from T cells, B-cell-depleted T cells, or PBMCs.

This clone appeared a few times. The table came from immunoSEQ multiplex PCR; TCRdb's copy has only in-frame clones and leaves some out. The sample holds about 180,000 clones, about 91% seen once. Germline V gives CDR1 LGHNT, CDR2 FRNRAP. The CDR3 totals 15 residues. Trimming shortened V by 4 bases and J by 6 bases, and 16 bases separated the two germline ends. The sample comprised peripheral blood. V is TRBV12-5 and J is TRBJ2-1; possible D gene TRBD2, 5 bases. The TCR comes from a woman aged 30 to 39 with acute or convalescent COVID-19. The CDR3 protein is CASGSLAGVANEQFF. Written as DNA, the CDR3 is TGTGCTAGTGGTTCCCTAGCTGGAGTAGCCAATGAGCAGTTCTTC.